The clone carrying this TCR beta chain was recorded only once. This entry belongs to a study of control samples from healthy donors and cancer patients. Assay: immunoSEQ multiplex PCR; the TCRdb copy retains only in-frame clones and omits some. The sample lists about 120,000 clones, approximately 90% occurring once. Germline CDR1 and CDR2: KGHSH and LQKENI. This CDR3 is built from 15 residues. The V and J ends lost 3 bases and 4 bases respectively, with 14 bases between them. The chain joins TRBV18 to TRBJ2-3; the D gene is possibly TRBD2 (6 bases). This TCR derives from a woman in her seventies in good health. The sample was blood. The CDR3 DNA reads as TGTGCCAGCTCACCGTCACTAGCCGAGGCAGATACGCAGTATTTT. It is translated as CASSPSLAEADTQYF.